This is a list of T cell receptor beta chains from one sample in a study of blood T cell repertoires in COVID-19. The method was immunoSEQ multiplex PCR; TCRdb's version includes in-frame clones alone and lacks a portion of them. The table has 90,000 to 120,000 clones, approximately 90% seen once. Sequencing was done on a sample of peripheral blood. The receptors were gathered from a man in his fifties with active or convalescent COVID-19. Each CDR3 is given with its conserved first and last residue. D genes are given only for firm matches. Clone size is given for some rows only: seen once, a few or many times, or a class if the clone is expanded.

v_call	d_call	clone_size	j_call	cdr3_aa	cdr3_nt
TRBV7-2	.	.	TRBJ1-1	CASSFFGDTEAFF	TGTGCCAGCAGCTTTTTCGGGGACACTGAAGCTTTCTTT
TRBV3-1/TRBV3-2	TRBD1	.	TRBJ1-1	CASSFRDRGPVNTEAFF	TGTGCCAGCAGCTTCCGGGACAGGGGCCCCGTGAACACTGAAGCTTTCTTT
TRBV18	.	.	TRBJ2-5	CASSPQGVGETQYF	TGTGCCAGCTCACCACAGGGAGTCGGGGAGACCCAGTACTTC
TRBV28	TRBD2	.	TRBJ2-7	CASSLVASGNGQYF	TGTGCCAGCAGTTTAGTGGCTAGCGGGAACGGGCAGTACTTC
TRBV15	.	.	TRBJ2-5	CATSRNSGEETQYF	TGTGCCACCAGCAGAAACAGCGGAGAAGAGACCCAGTACTTC
TRBV5-6	TRBD2	.	TRBJ2-2	CASSSPGGTNTGELFF	TGTGCCAGCAGCTCTCCGGGGGGGACGAACACCGGGGAGCTGTTTTTT
TRBV7-8	.	once	TRBJ1-1	CASSSGVNTEAFF	TGTGCCAGCAGCTCGGGTGTGAACACTGAAGCTTTCTTT
TRBV5-1	TRBD1	.	TRBJ1-1	CASSLVGGQGTEAFF	TGCGCCAGCAGCTTGGTGGGGGGACAGGGGACTGAAGCTTTCTTT
TRBV2	.	.	TRBJ2-7	CASSGTGAYEQYF	TGTGCCAGCAGTGGGACGGGAGCCTACGAGCAGTACTTC
TRBV2	TRBD2	.	TRBJ2-7	CASSEGLAVLYEQYF	TGTGCCAGCAGTGAGGGACTAGCGGTACTCTACGAGCAGTACTTC